The 7 T cell receptor beta chains listed next were all sequenced from one sample in a study of blood T cell repertoires in COVID-19. Clones were sequenced by immunoSEQ multiplex PCR, and TCRdb holds only the in-frame ones, with some missing. The data contain fewer than 300,000 clones, approximately 93% of them seen just once; the ten biggest clones take up 2.2%. The sample was peripheral blood. The receptors were gathered from a woman aged 30 to 39 with COVID-19, enrolled during active disease.

This chain connects TRBV27 to TRBJ2-5; perhaps TRBD1 as D (5 bases). V was shortened by 5 bases and J by 1 base, with 11 bases between the two germline ends. Germline CDR1 is MNHEY and CDR2 is SMNVEV (reference sequence). The CDR3 runs to 14 residues. The CDR3 protein is CASSPRTIQETQYF. CDR3 DNA sequence: TGTGCCAGCAGTCCCCGGACAATCCAAGAGACCCAGTACTTC.

The chain recombines TRBV15 with TRBJ1-1, with D possibly matching TRBD1 (6 bases). The CDR3 is made up of 14 amino acids. Germline CDR1 LNHNV, CDR2 YYDKDF (reference sequence). Trimming removed 0 bases at V and 8 bases at J, with 13 bases between. CDR3 bases: TGTGCCACCAGCAGAGATCCGACAGGCGCCGAAGCTTTCTTT. As protein: CATSRDPTGAEAFF.

The chain uses TRBV5-1 and TRBJ1-5, with D possibly TRBD1 on 6 matching bases. Trimming removed 4 bases from V and 5 bases from J, with 10 bases in between. Germline-derived CDR1 and CDR2 are SGHRS and YFSETQ. This CDR3 comprises 13 residues. Here the CDR3 DNA reads TGCGCCAGCAGCGTGGCAGGGGATCAGCCCCAGCATTTT. Amino acid sequence: CASSVAGDQPQHF. Looking up the rest from reference TRBV5-1 and TRBJ1-5 gives the full variable domain: KAGVTQTPRYLIKTRGQQVTLSCSPISGHRSVSWYQQTPGQGLQFLFEYFSETQRNKGNFPGRFSGRQFSNSRSEMNVSTLELGDSALYLCASSVAGDQPQHFGDGTRLSIL.

The V gene is TRBV5-1, the J gene TRBJ1-4; D is undetermined. The germline V gene has CDR1 SGHRS and CDR2 YFSETQ. V lost 4 bases to trimming and J lost 7 bases, with 14 bases between them. The CDR3 runs to 14 residues. CDR3 DNA sequence: TGCGCCAGCAGCCCAGTAATAGAGGGTGAAAAACTGTTTTTT. Translation: CASSPVIEGEKLFF.

V usage is TRBV27 and J usage is TRBJ2-1, with TRBD1 matching over 7 bases. Germline-derived CDR1 and CDR2 are MNHEY and SMNVEV (reference sequence). Unmatched junction bases numbered 13, after V lost 4 bases and J lost 10 bases. This CDR3 is built from 15 residues. Here the CDR3 DNA reads TGTGCCAGCAGTTCCATTGACAGGGATTTTGGGGAGCAGTTCTTC. Translation: CASSSIDRDFGEQFF.

The chain combines TRBV5-5 with TRBJ1-5, with 12 bases identical to TRBD1. CDR1 SGHKS and CDR2 YYEKEE come from the germline V gene (reference sequence). The CDR3 length is 15 residues. V was pared by 4 bases and J by 6 bases, with 5 bases of the junction left unmatched. The CDR3 DNA reads as TGTGCCAGCAGCCCGGGACAGGGGGCGGGTCAGCCCCAGCATTTT. It is translated as CASSPGQGAGQPQHF.

The chain has TRBV19 and TRBJ2-5, with D possibly TRBD1 on 6 matching bases. The CDR3 is 14 residues long. V was cut by 3 bases and J by 6 bases, with 14 bases left in between. In germline, CDR1 is LNHDA, CDR2 SQIVND (reference sequence). Here the CDR3 DNA reads TGTGCCAGTAGTATGCTACAGGGAGTAAAGACCCAGTACTTC. It translates to CASSMLQGVKTQYF.